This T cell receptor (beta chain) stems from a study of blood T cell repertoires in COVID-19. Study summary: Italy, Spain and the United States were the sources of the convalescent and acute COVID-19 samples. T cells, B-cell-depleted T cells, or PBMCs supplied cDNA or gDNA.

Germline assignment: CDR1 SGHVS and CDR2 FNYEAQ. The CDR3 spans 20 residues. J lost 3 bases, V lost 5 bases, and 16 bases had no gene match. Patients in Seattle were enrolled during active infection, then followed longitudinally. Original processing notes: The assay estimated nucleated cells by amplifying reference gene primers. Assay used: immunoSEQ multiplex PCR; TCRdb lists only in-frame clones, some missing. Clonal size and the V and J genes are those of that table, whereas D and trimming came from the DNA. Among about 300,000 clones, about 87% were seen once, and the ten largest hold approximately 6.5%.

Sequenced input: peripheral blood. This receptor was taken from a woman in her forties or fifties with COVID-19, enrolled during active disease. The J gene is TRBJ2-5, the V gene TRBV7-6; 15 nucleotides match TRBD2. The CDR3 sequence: CASSTAGTSGRFVGKETQYF. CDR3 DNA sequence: TGTGCCAGCAGCACTGCCGGGACTAGCGGGAGGTTCGTAGGAAAAGAGACCCAGTACTTC.